This T cell receptor (beta chain) was found in a study of T-cell memory formation after mild COVID-19. Study-level background: For the most part, TCR clusters were specific to one donor. Study-level points and caveats: The SARS-CoV-2 specificity of second-wave clones reaching peak at day 37 remained unverified.

V shed 2 bases, J shed 7 bases, and the junction held 9 bases outside the gene matches. From germline, CDR1 is MNHEY and CDR2 SVGAGI. This CDR3 is built from 17 residues. To note about this clonotype: Its target is not known.

TCR alpha and TCR beta cDNA libraries carrying sample barcodes and UMIs were produced by 5'RACE using constant-segment primers. TCRdb independently ran MiXCR on the 5' RACE reads; one entry per CDR3 protein. Of around 310,000 distinct CDR3 sequences in the sample, around 20% were seen once. Sequenced material: PBMCs or a T cell subset sorted from them (not recorded which). This receptor was identified in a man between 18 and 35 years old who had mild COVID-19 (a few samples of this study predate the infection). Cell type and time point are not known. The rearrangement links TRBV6-5 to TRBJ2-3; 13 positions match TRBD2. CDR3 sequence reads: CASSYTSGGAGIYTQYF. CDR3 nucleotide sequence: TGTGCCAGCAGTTACACTAGCGGGGGGGCCGGAATATATACGCAGTATTTT.